The 10 T cell receptor beta chains listed next were all sequenced from one sample in a study of monozygotic twins with cystic fibrosis. The table came from immunoSEQ multiplex PCR; TCRdb's copy has only in-frame clones and leaves some out. There are about 23,000 clones in the sample; approximately 97% occur only once, and 0.12% to 0.15% lies in the top ten. Sequencing was performed on blood. These receptors all stem from a girl aged 10 to 17 with cystic fibrosis.

This chain uses TRBV27 with TRBJ2-2; 10 bases fit TRBD1. Trimming took 4 bases from V and 7 from J; bases not matched to a gene: 12. The germline V gene has CDR1 MNHEY and CDR2 SMNVEV (reference sequence). The CDR3 covers 17 residues. The DNA of the CDR3 is TGTGCCAGCAGTTCCAAACCGACAGGGGGCAAAATCGGGGAGCTGTTTTTT. Encoded protein: CASSSKPTGGKIGELFF.

The chain couples TRBV30 to TRBJ2-1; tentatively, D is TRBD2 (5 bases). The CDR3 runs to 15 residues. The V gene's germline CDR1 is GTSNPN and CDR2 SVGIG (reference sequence). Trimming took off 1 base at V and 1 base at J, with 11 bases between the two ends. CDR3 in amino acids: CAWSADSLSYNEQFF. CDR3 DNA sequence: TGTGCCTGGAGTGCGGACTCCCTATCCTACAATGAGCAGTTCTTC.

The chain is built from TRBV5-1 and TRBJ2-3; 12 positions agree with TRBD2. The CDR3 covers 15 residues. CDR1 is SGHRS and CDR2 is YFSETQ in the germline V gene. Trimming cost V 1 base and J 5 bases; bases outside gene matches: 2. The CDR3: CASSLLLAGGDTQYF. The CDR3, as DNA: TGCGCCAGCAGCTTGTTACTAGCGGGAGGAGATACGCAGTATTTT.

The CDR3 is CAWSILNTGELFF. CDR3 nucleotide sequence: TGTGCCTGGAGTATTCTAAACACCGGGGAGCTGTTTTTT. The chain recombines TRBV30 with TRBJ2-2; D unresolved. Per germline, CDR1 GTSNPN and CDR2 SVGIG (reference sequence). Trimming took 2 bases from V and 2 from J, leaving 6 bases between them. CDR3 length: 13 amino acids.

CDR3 in DNA: TGCGCCAGCAGCTACCATAGCGGGACCGCCTACAATGAGCAGTTCTTC. It encodes CASSYHSGTAYNEQFF. The gene calls are TRBV5-1 and TRBJ2-1; 8 positions match TRBD2. The CDR3 has 16 residues. Germline loops: CDR1 SGHRS, CDR2 YFSETQ. With V trimmed by 3 bases and J by 2 bases, 7 bases remained unmatched.

The chain recombines TRBV30 with TRBJ2-2; TRBD1 is a possible D gene (6 bases). Germline V gives CDR1 GTSNPN, CDR2 SVGIG (reference sequence). The CDR3 length is 14 residues. The V end was cut by 4 bases, the J end by 1 base, with 10 bases between. The CDR3 bases are TGTGCCTGGAACAACAGGGAGAACACCGGGGAGCTGTTTTTT. Its protein product is CAWNNRENTGELFF.

The chain carries TRBV4-1 and TRBJ2-3; D is unresolved. The germline CDR1 and CDR2 sequences are MGHRA and YSYEKL. V lost 0 bases to trimming and J lost 7 bases, with 8 bases between them. CDR3 length: 13 residues. The CDR3 nucleotides read TGCGCCAGCAGCCAAGAAATATCCCATACGCAGTATTTT. This encodes CASSQEISHTQYF.

The chain joins TRBV4-3 to TRBJ1-2; tentatively, D is TRBD1 (6 bases). This CDR3 is 17 amino acids long. From germline, CDR1 is LGHNA and CDR2 YSLEER. V shed 2 bases and J shed 4 bases, with 20 bases lying between them. For the CDR3, the DNA is TGCGCCAGCAGCCAAACGGCCCGGGGGGCTCTGGGCTATGGCTACACCTTC. Translated, it gives CASSQTARGALGYGYTF.

The chain has TRBV28 and TRBJ2-1; a possible D gene is TRBD2 (6 bases). V lost 5 bases and J lost 15, with 20 bases in between. The CDR3 runs to 13 residues. Germline V CDR1 and CDR2: MDHEN, SYDVKM. The CDR3 nucleotides are TGTGCCAGCAGTCCCCGACTCCGGGGGAATCGGTTCTTC. It translates to CASSPRLRGNRFF.

The gene calls are TRBV7-8 and TRBJ2-2; perhaps TRBD2 as D (5 bases). The V end lost 5 bases, the J end lost 7 bases, and 17 bases lay between the germline ends. The CDR3 extends over 15 amino acids. Germline V gives CDR1 SGHVS, CDR2 FQNEAQ. The DNA for the CDR3 is TGTGCCAGCAGCCCTGCCGGGGTGTCGAGCGGGGAGCTGTTTTTT. It is translated as CASSPAGVSSGELFF.